This T cell receptor beta chain appears in the sequencing data of a study of cytomegalovirus exposure and HLA in healthy donors. On the study more broadly: The study's early data release held tens of millions of unique TCRs from HLA-typed donors.

Germline V gives CDR1 ENHRY, CDR2 SYGVKD. The CDR3 has 15 residues. Trimming cost V 3 bases and J 2 bases, with 11 bases left between them. Study findings and constraints: As a later analysis revealed, the rate of TCR association differed by HLA locus, with DRB1 most and HLA-C fewest. The authors enumerated some 170 TCR beta chains as linked to cytomegalovirus. In a later analysis, parvovirus B19, influenza, CMV and Epstein-Barr virus appeared linked to several top co-occurrence clusters.

A multiplex PCR was run with 60 Vbeta primers and 13 Jbeta primers. Assay: immunoSEQ multiplex PCR; the TCRdb copy retains only in-frame clones and omits some. The sample has roughly 100,000 clones. Turning to this clone: Its specificity is unknown.

Sequences were obtained from PBMCs. This receptor was obtained from a middle-aged man in good health and CMV-seronegative. This chain connects TRBV10-3 to TRBJ1-3; D may be TRBD1 (5 bases). The DNA for the CDR3 is TGTGCCATCAGTGACGACAGTGCCGCTGGAAACACCATATATTTT. Translated, it gives CAISDDSAAGNTIYF.